The sequence of this TCR beta chain was determined in a study of CD8 T cells in ankylosing spondylitis. Overall study findings and caveats: Disease-linked clones were reportedly significantly enriched in matched ankylosing spondylitis synovial fluid.

TCRdb processed the 5' RACE reads anew with MiXCR; each CDR3 protein has one entry. The sample shows about 160,000 distinct CDR3 sequences, approximately 10% of them seen only once. Germline V lookup: CDR1 SGDLS, CDR2 YYNGEE. Trimming took off 4 bases at V and 6 bases at J, with 9 bases between the two ends. This CDR3 is built from 12 residues. This clonotype was counted a few times. Antigen unknown. The source material was blood, either unsorted or a sorted T cell fraction (not recorded which). This TCR came from a female donor with ankylosing spondylitis or in good health (not recorded which). The V call is TRBV9, the J call TRBJ2-3, with D uncertain. Written as DNA, the CDR3 is TGTGCCAGCAGCTCCTCGTTGGATACGCAGTATTTT. It codes for CASSSSLDTQYF. Full variable domain (outside the CDR3, taken from reference TRBV9 and TRBJ2-3): DSGVTQTPKHLITATGQRVTLRCSPRSGDLSVYWYQQSLDQGLQFLIQYYNGEERAKGNILERFSAQQFPDLHSELNLSSLELGDSALYFCASSSSLDTQYFGPGTRLTVL.